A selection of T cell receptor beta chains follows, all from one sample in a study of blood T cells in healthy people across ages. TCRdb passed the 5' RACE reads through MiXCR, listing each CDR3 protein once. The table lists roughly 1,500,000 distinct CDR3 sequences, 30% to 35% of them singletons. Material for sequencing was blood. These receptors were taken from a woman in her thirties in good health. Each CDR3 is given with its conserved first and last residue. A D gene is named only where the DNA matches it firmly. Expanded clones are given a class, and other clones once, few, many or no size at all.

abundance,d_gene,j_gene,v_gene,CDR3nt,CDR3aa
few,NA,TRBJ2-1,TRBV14,TGTGCCAGCAGCCAAGGGACGGGGGTGCTAATTGGTGAGCAGTTCTTC,CASSQGTGVLIGEQFF
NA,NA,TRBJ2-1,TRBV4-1,TGCGCCAGCAGCCAACGGCGTTCTCTGGAATATGAGCAGTTCTTC,CASSQRRSLEYEQFF
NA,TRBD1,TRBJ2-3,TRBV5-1,TGCGCCAGCAGCTTGGGGGCCCGGACAGGGGGCACAGATACGCAGTATTTT,CASSLGARTGGTDTQYF
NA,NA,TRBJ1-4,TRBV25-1,TGTGCCAGCAGTGATTTTGCAACTAATGAAAAACTGTTTTTT,CASSDFATNEKLFF
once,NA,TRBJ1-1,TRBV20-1,TGCAGAGGGAAGGGGGTTTTGAACACTGAAGCTTTCTTT,CRGKGVLNTEAFF
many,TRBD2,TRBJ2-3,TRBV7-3,TGTGCCAGCAGCTTAGGCGGGACTAGGGATACGCAGTATTTT,CASSLGGTRDTQYF
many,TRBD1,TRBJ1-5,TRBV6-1,TGTGCCAGCAGCCCTAAGGGGGCAGGTTACAATCAGCCCCAGCATTTT,CASSPKGAGYNQPQHF
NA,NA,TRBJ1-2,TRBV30,TGTGCCTGGAACGGGGAGCCAGCTAATGGCTACACCTTC,CAWNGEPANGYTF
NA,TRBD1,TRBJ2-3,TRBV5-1,TGCGCCAGCAGCTTGATCGGACAGGGATCAGATACGCAGTATTTT,CASSLIGQGSDTQYF
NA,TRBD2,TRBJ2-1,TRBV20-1,TGCAGTGCTAGAGGCAGGACTAGCGGACACAATGAGCAGTTCTTC,CSARGRTSGHNEQFF
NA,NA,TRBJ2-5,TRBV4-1,TGCGCCAGCAGCCACCTCAAAGAGACCCAGTACTTC,CASSHLKETQYF
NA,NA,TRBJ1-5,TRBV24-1,TGTGCCACCAGTGATTATAGCGACAATCAGCCCCAGCATTTT,CATSDYSDNQPQHF
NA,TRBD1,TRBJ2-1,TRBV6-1,TGTGCCAGCAGTCGGGACAGGAGCCACCGACCCAATGAGCAGTTCTTC,CASSRDRSHRPNEQFF
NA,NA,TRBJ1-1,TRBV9,TGTGCCAGCAGCGTAGAACCGACGAACACTGAAGCTTTCTTT,CASSVEPTNTEAFF
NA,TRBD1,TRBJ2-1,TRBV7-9,TGTGCCAGCAGCCAGCGGGACAGGGGAGTCAATGAGCAGTTCTTC,CASSQRDRGVNEQFF
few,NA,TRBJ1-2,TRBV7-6,TGTGCCAGCAGCTTAACGCCCGAGTTAGGGTATGGCTACACCTTC,CASSLTPELGYGYTF
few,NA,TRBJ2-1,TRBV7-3,TGTGCCAGCAGCCCGGGGGAACTAGAAGGGCAGTTCTTC,CASSPGELEGQFF
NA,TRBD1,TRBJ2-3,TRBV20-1,TGCAGTGCCGGGGTAAGACAGGGGCCAGATACGCAGTATTTT,CSAGVRQGPDTQYF
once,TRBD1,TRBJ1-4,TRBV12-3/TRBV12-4,TGTGTCAGCAGTTTAGGGGGCGGGAGTAATGAAAAACTGTTTTTT,CVSSLGGGSNEKLFF
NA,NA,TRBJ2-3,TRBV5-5,TGTGCCAGCAGCTCGAAAGTGGGGGTAGATACGCAGTATTTT,CASSSKVGVDTQYF
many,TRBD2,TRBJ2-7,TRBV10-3,TGTGCCATCAGTTCGACTAGCGGATCCTACGAGCAGTACTTC,CAISSTSGSYEQYF
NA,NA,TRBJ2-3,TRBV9,TGTGCCAGCAGCGTAGAGGCTACTAGCACAGATACGCAGTATTTT,CASSVEATSTDTQYF
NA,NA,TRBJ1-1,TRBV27,TGTGCCAGCACCAAGATTGGATTCAACACTGAAGCTTTCTTT,CASTKIGFNTEAFF
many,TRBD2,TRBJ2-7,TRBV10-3,TGTGCCATCAGTGACCTAGCGGGGTCCTACGAGCAGTACTTC,CAISDLAGSYEQYF
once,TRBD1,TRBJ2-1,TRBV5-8,TGCGCCAGCAGCACCGACAGGGGCACCTACAATGAGCAGTTCTTC,CASSTDRGTYNEQFF
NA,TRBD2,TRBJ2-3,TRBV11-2,TGTGCCAGCAGCTCCCGCGCGGGGGGTACGCAGTATTTT,CASSSRAGGTQYF
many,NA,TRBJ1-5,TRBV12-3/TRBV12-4,TGTGCCAGCAGTTTACAGGGTAAAGGGCAGCCCCAGCATTTT,CASSLQGKGQPQHF